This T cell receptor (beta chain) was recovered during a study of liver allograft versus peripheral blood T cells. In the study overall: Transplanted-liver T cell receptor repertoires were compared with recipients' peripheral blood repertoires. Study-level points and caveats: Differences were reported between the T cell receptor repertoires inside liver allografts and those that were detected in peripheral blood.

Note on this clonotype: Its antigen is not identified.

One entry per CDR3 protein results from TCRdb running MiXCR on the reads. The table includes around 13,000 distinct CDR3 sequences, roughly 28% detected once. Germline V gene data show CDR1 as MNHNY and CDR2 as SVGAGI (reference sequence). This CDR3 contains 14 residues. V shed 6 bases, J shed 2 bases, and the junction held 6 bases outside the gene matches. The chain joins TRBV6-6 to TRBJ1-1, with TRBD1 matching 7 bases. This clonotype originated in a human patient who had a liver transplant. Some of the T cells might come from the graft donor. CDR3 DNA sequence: TGTGCCAGCAGGACAGGGATCGGAAACACTGAAGCTTTCTTT. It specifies CASRTGIGNTEAFF.